These 15 T cell receptor beta chains share one sample of origin, sequenced in a study of blood T cell repertoires in COVID-19. Method: immunoSEQ multiplex PCR; TCRdb's copy keeps in-frame clones and lacks some. The sample records fewer than 250,000 clones, approximately 85% being singletons. The material sequenced was peripheral blood. These receptors all come from a middle-aged man with acute or convalescent COVID-19.

The chain recombines TRBV18 with TRBJ1-1, with 7 bases matching TRBD1. Germline-derived CDR1 and CDR2 are KGHSH and LQKENI. The CDR3 length is 15 residues. With 3 bases clipped from V and 3 bases from J, the junction kept 7 bases outside the gene matches. The CDR3 sequence is CASSPRQGRDTEAFF. The DNA for the CDR3 is TGTGCCAGCTCACCGCGACAGGGAAGGGACACTGAAGCTTTCTTT.

This clone was picked up many times. The CDR3 reads CATSSSTRTGDNYGYTF. The CDR3, as DNA: TGTGCCACCAGCTCCTCTACCAGGACAGGAGATAACTATGGCTACACCTTC. The genes are TRBV15 and TRBJ1-2; 7 bases align to TRBD1. Germline V gives CDR1 LNHNV, CDR2 YYDKDF (reference sequence). The junction had 13 bases not matched to a gene; V was cut back by 5 bases and J by 1 base. The CDR3 has 17 amino acids.

The chain couples TRBV5-4 to TRBJ1-1; the D gene is possibly TRBD1 (6 bases). CDR1 SGHNT and CDR2 YYREEE come from the germline V gene (reference sequence). CDR3 length: 12 amino acids. Trimming stripped 5 bases from V and 3 bases from J, with 8 bases between. The CDR3 bases are TGTGCCAGCAGTCGACAGGACACTGAAGCTTTCTTT. Protein product: CASSRQDTEAFF. Combining the CDR3 with reference TRBV5-4 and TRBJ1-1 gives the whole variable domain ETGVTQSPTHLIKTRGQQVTLRCSSQSGHNTVSWYQQALGQGPQFIFQYYREEENGRGNFPPRFSGLQFPNYSSELNVNALELDDSALYLCASSRQDTEAFFGQGTRLTVV.

The chain recombines TRBV12-5 with TRBJ1-2; D may be TRBD1 (5 bases). This CDR3 has 13 residues. Trimming took 7 bases from V and 2 from J, leaving 11 bases between them. Germline V CDR1 and CDR2: LGHNT, FRNRAP. The CDR3 DNA reads as TGTGCTAGTGCCGTCGCAGGGAACTATGGCTACACCTTC. Translating it yields CASAVAGNYGYTF.

The chain recombines TRBV19 with TRBJ1-2; D perhaps matches TRBD1 (5 bases). Trimming stripped 4 bases from V and 10 bases from J, with 13 bases between. Per germline, CDR1 LNHDA and CDR2 SQIVND (reference sequence). The CDR3 totals 12 residues. CDR3 sequence reads: CASSTGLGAYTF. The CDR3 DNA reads as TGTGCCAGTAGTACGGGCTTAGGGGCCTACACCTTC.

There are a few counts of this clone. This chain connects TRBV3-1 (or the pseudogene TRBV3-2) to TRBJ1-1; 12 positions agree with TRBD1. The CDR3 contains 16 residues. Germline values: CDR1 LGHDT, CDR2 YNNKEL (reference sequence). Trimming took 2 bases from V and 1 from J; bases not matched to a gene: 2. The CDR3 DNA reads TGTGCCAGCAGCCAACGGGACAGGGGGCCGAACACTGAAGCTTTCTTT. It translates to CASSQRDRGPNTEAFF.

The chain couples TRBV30 to TRBJ1-2; D unresolved. Germline-derived CDR1 and CDR2 are GTSNPN and SVGIG (reference sequence). The CDR3 contains 11 residues. Between the trimmed V and J ends, which lost 2 bases and 8 bases, there was a span of 9 bases. The CDR3 DNA follows: TGTGCCTGGAGTCGAGAGGTCGGCTACACCTTC. It specifies CAWSREVGYTF.

The chain links TRBV2 to TRBJ1-6; a weak D match, TRBD1 (5 bases). CDR1 SNHLY and CDR2 FYNNEI come from the germline V gene. The CDR3 loop spans 15 amino acids. The germline V and J ends were trimmed by 1 base and 7 bases, with 11 bases remaining between them. The CDR3 loop is CASSEVGRRNSPLHF. As DNA, the CDR3 is TGTGCCAGCAGTGAAGTGGGGCGTAGGAATTCACCCCTCCACTTT.

The rearrangement uses TRBV30 and TRBJ1-3; 9 bases map to TRBD1. The CDR3 runs 15 residues. The V and J ends lost 2 bases and 2 bases, in that order; junction bases with no gene match: 4. The germline CDR1 and CDR2 sequences are GTSNPN and SVGIG (reference sequence). CDR3 region: CAWSLNRGPGNTIYF. In nucleotides, the CDR3 is TGTGCCTGGAGTCTCAACAGGGGGCCTGGAAACACCATATATTTT.

The gene calls are TRBV28 and TRBJ1-6, with 7 bases matching TRBD1. V gave up 4 bases and J gave up 10 bases; unmatched junction bases: 4. This CDR3 is 13 amino acids long. The germline CDR1 and CDR2 sequences are MDHEN and SYDVKM. The CDR3 DNA follows: TGTGCCAGCAGTTGGGACAGAACCTCACCCCTCCACTTT. Residues: CASSWDRTSPLHF.

The V call is TRBV19, the J call TRBJ1-5; 10 bases line up with TRBD1. With 6 bases clipped from V and 9 bases from J, the junction kept 5 bases outside the gene matches. Germline V lookup: CDR1 LNHDA, CDR2 SQIVND (reference sequence). The CDR3 runs 13 residues. The DNA of the CDR3 is TGTGCCAGTAGCGCCGACAGGGGGCCGCCCCAGCATTTT. This codes for CASSADRGPPQHF.

This clone was picked up one time. The V call is TRBV9, the J call TRBJ2-3; a weak D match, TRBD2 (7 bases). Germline V gives CDR1 SGDLS, CDR2 YYNGEE. The V and J ends lost 0 bases and 4 bases respectively, with 15 bases between them. The CDR3 runs 16 residues. The CDR3 reads CASSVGGGGAPDTQYF. The CDR3 DNA reads as TGTGCCAGCAGCGTAGGCGGGGGCGGGGCCCCAGATACGCAGTATTTT.

The chain uses TRBV29-1 and TRBJ2-3; TRBD1 matches 9 bases. This CDR3 contains 15 residues. Germline V CDR1 and CDR2: SQVTM, ANQGSEA. With V trimmed by 5 bases and J by 4 bases, 10 bases remained unmatched. The CDR3 loop is CSVSSRQGVSDTQYF. Written as DNA, the CDR3 is TGCAGCGTTTCTTCCCGACAGGGGGTTTCAGATACGCAGTATTTT.

This rearrangement joins TRBV11-2 to TRBJ2-7; unclear D gene. The CDR3 has 13 residues. Per the germline V gene, CDR1 is SGHAT and CDR2 is FQNNGV. Deletions cut 6 bases from V and 7 bases from J, with 16 bases between. DNA for the CDR3: TGTGCCAGCAGAACCCCAAGAGGTTGGGAGCAGTACTTC. Translating gives CASRTPRGWEQYF.

The rearrangement links TRBV7-9 to TRBJ1-2; D unresolved. This CDR3 has 12 amino acids. V lost 1 base to trimming and J lost 8 bases, with 8 bases between them. CDR1 is SEHNR, CDR2 FQNEAQ, per germline (reference sequence). The CDR3: CASSLGGGGYTF. Here the CDR3 DNA reads TGTGCCAGCAGCTTAGGGGGAGGCGGCTACACCTTC.